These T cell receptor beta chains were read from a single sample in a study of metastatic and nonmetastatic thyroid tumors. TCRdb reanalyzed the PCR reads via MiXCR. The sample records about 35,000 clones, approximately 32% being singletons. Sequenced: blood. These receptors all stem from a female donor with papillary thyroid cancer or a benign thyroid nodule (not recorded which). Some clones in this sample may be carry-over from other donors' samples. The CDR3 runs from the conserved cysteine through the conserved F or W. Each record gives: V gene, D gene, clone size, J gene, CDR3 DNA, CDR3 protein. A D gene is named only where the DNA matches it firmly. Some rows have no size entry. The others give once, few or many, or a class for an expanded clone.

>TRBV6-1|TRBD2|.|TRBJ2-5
TGTGCCAGCATCGCCAGCGGGAGTTTGGGAGAGACCCAGTACTTC
CASIASGSLGETQYF
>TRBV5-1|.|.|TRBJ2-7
TGCGCCAGCAGCTTGGGAACTTACGAAATCTACGAGCAGTACTTC
CASSLGTYEIYEQYF
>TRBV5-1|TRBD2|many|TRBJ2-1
TGCGCCAGCAGCTGGACTAGCTCAACCATGAAGTTCTTC
CASSWTSSTMKFF
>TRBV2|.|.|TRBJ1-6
TGTGCCAGCAGCCCGTCTGACTCCTATAATTCACCCCTCCACTTT
CASSPSDSYNSPLHF
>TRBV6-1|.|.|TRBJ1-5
TGTGCCAGCAGTGAAGTAGCAGGGGTGGGAAATCAGCCCCAGCATTTT
CASSEVAGVGNQPQHF
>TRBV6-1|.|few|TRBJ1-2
TGTGCCAGCAGTGAGACAGGCACGCTTTATGGCTACACCTTC
CASSETGTLYGYTF
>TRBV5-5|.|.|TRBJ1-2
TGTGCCAGCAGCCGAGGGGGGGTTCGGAATGGCTACACCTTC
CASSRGGVRNGYTF
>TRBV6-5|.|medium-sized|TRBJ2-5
TGTGCCAGCAGTTACGCTCCAGGGCAAGAGACCCAGTACTTC
CASSYAPGQETQYF
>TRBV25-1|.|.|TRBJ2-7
TGTGCCAGCAGTGAAGGGGGCTACGAGCAGTACTTC
CASSEGGYEQYF
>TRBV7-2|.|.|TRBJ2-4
TGTGCCAGCAGCTTAGGCCCCCCGTCCATTCAGTACTTC
CASSLGPPSIQYF
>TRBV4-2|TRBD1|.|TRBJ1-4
TGTGCCAGCAGCCAAGATAACAGGGGGCTCGGAAAACTGTTTTTT
CASSQDNRGLGKLFF
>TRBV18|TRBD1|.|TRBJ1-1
TGTGCCAGCTCACGAACATTCAGGGGGAGCGACACTGAAGCTTTCTTT
CASSRTFRGSDTEAFF
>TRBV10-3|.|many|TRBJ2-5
TGTGCCATCAGTGAGGCGCAGACGGGAGAGACCCAGTACTTC
CAISEAQTGETQYF
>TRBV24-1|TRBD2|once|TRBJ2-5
TGTGCCACCAGTGACCCTTCCCTAGCGGTGGGGCCGAACAATGAGCAGTCCTTC
CATSDPSLAVGPNNEQSF
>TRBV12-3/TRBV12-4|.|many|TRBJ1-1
TGTGCCAGCAGTTTGGACCTCGGGGACGGGCGAAGACCTGAAGCTTTCTTT
CASSLDLGDGRRPEAFF
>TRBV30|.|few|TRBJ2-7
TGTGCCTGGAGCCCCTGGGGGTGCTCCTACGAGCAGTACTTC
CAWSPWGCSYEQYF
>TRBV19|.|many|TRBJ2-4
TGTGCCAGCGGAGGGGAACTAGCCAAAAACATTCAGTACTTC
CASGGELAKNIQYF
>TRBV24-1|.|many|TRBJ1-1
TGTGCCACCAGTGACAGCCCGAACACTGAAGCTTTCTTT
CATSDSPNTEAFF
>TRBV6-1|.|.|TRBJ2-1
TGTGCCAGCAGTGAAGCTGTAGGTGCTGGTGATCAGTTCTTC
CASSEAVGAGDQFF
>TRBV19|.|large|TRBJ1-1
TGTGCCAGTAATACGGGATACACTGAAGCTTTCTTT
CASNTGYTEAFF
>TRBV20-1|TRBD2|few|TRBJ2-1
TGCAGTGCTAGGGGGGGGCTAGCGGGAGAAGGGGAGCAGTTCTTC
CSARGGLAGEGEQFF
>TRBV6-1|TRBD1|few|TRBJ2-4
TGTGCCAGCAGTGAGGACAGGGCCAAAAACATTCAGTACTTC
CASSEDRAKNIQYF
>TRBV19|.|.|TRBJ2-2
TGTGCCAGTAGTATAGTTGGCTACCTGTCTAGCGGGGAGCTGTTTTTT
CASSIVGYLSSGELFF
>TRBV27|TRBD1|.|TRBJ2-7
TGTGCCAGCAGTTCCGGACAGGGACGAGGGTCATTATTCTCCTACGAGCAGTACTTC
CASSSGQGRGSLFSYEQYF
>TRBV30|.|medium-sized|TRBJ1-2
TGTGCCTGGAGTAGACATAACTATGGCTACACCTTC
CAWSRHNYGYTF
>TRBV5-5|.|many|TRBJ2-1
TGTGCCAGCAGCTCGGGGAGTCACAATGAGCAGTTCTTC
CASSSGSHNEQFF
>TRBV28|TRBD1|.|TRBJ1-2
TGTGCCAGCAGTTCGAGGACCGGGACAGGGTCGCGCTATTGCTACACCTTC
CASSSRTGTGSRYCYTF
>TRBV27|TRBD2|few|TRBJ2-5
TGTGCCAGCAGTACTCTAGCGGGAGTATTCCAAGAGACCCAGTACTTC
CASSTLAGVFQETQYF
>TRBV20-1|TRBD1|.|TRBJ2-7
TGCAGTGCTAGAGATAGGGGGCTAGTCCGCTCCTACGAGCAGTACTTC
CSARDRGLVRSYEQYF
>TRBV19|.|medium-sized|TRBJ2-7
TGTGCCAGTAGTATTAGGGGGGATGCCTACGAGCAGTACTTC
CASSIRGDAYEQYF
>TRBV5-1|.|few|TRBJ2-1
TGCGCCAGCAGCCAGAACCCGCCGGACACGGACCACAATGAGCAGTTCTTC
CASSQNPPDTDHNEQFF
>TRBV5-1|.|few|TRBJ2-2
TGCGCCAGCAGCAGGACCCAACTAACAGGGGGGGAGCTGTTTTTT
CASSRTQLTGGELFF
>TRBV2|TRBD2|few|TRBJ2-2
TGTGCCAGCAGGGGACTATTGGACGGGGAGCTGTTTTTT
CASRGLLDGELFF
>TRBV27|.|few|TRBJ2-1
TGTGCCAGCAGTTTATACTGTTCACTCTACAATCAGCAGTTCTTC
CASSLYCSLYNQQFF